The rows below give T cell receptor beta chains drawn from one sample of a study of technical replicates of blood from a few donors. Profiling relied on immunoSEQ multiplex PCR, and the TCRdb table lists in-frame clones only, not all of them. The data contain some 78,000 clones, 93% of them singletons. Input material: T cells isolated from PBMCs. The receptors stem from a human donor in good health. The CDR3 runs from the conserved cysteine through the conserved F or W. The order of the fields is clone size, V gene, J gene, D gene, CDR3 DNA, CDR3 protein. A D gene is named only where the DNA matches it firmly. The size entry is marked missing in some rows and otherwise reads once, few, many or a size class.

>.|TRBV5-4|TRBJ1-1|.
TGTGCCAGCAGCGTGGGACAGAACACTGAAGCTTTCTTT
CASSVGQNTEAFF
>.|TRBV6-5|TRBJ2-5|.
TGTGCCAGCAACGCGGATTTGTACCAAGAGACCCAGTACTTC
CASNADLYQETQYF
>.|TRBV19|TRBJ2-1|TRBD1
TGTGCCAGTAGTCCTTTACAGGGGAGCTCCTACAATGAGCAGTTCTTC
CASSPLQGSSYNEQFF
>.|TRBV27|TRBJ2-1|TRBD2
TGTGCCAGCCGACTAGCGGGAGCTAATGAGCAGTTCTTC
CASRLAGANEQFF
>.|TRBV4-2|TRBJ1-2|TRBD1
TGTGCCAGCAGCCAAGCGGGACAGGGGGACGGCTACACCTTC
CASSQAGQGDGYTF
>.|TRBV7-9|TRBJ1-1|TRBD1
TGTGCCAGCAGCTTAAGATGGACAGGGGGAGCTTTCTTT
CASSLRWTGGAFF
>.|TRBV7-2|TRBJ1-5|.
TGTGCCAGCAGCCCGGACAAAAATAGCAATCAGCCCCAGCATTTT
CASSPDKNSNQPQHF
>once|TRBV13|TRBJ2-5|TRBD1
TGTGCCAGCAGCTTGAGTTCGCAGGGGGCGCGAGAGACCCAGTACTTC
CASSLSSQGARETQYF
>once|TRBV5-1|TRBJ2-7|.
TGCGCCAGCCGTTATCTAACCGGGACATCGGGCATCGACGAGCAGTACTTC
CASRYLTGTSGIDEQYF
>.|TRBV7-9|TRBJ1-1|.
TGTGCCAGCAGCTTAGTGATCGTAGCCGAAGCTTTCTTT
CASSLVIVAEAFF
>.|TRBV7-8|TRBJ1-2|.
TGTGCCAGCAGCTTAGGGGCGATGAATATTAACTATGGCTACACCTTC
CASSLGAMNINYGYTF
>.|TRBV29-1|TRBJ2-7|TRBD2
TGCAGCGTGGCCGGGACTAGCGGGAGCTACGAGCAGTACTTC
CSVAGTSGSYEQYF
>.|TRBV5-1|TRBJ2-7|.
TGCGCCAGCAGGCCCTCCGGTTCTTACGAGCAGTACTTC
CASRPSGSYEQYF
>.|TRBV4-2|TRBJ2-5|TRBD2
TGTGCCAGCAGCCAAAAGGGACTACAAGAGACCCAGTACTTC
CASSQKGLQETQYF
>.|TRBV5-1|TRBJ2-2|.
TGCGCCAGCAGATCTAGCGAGGCGAACACCGGGGAGCTGTTTTTT
CASRSSEANTGELFF
>.|TRBV7-3|TRBJ2-1|TRBD2
TGTGCCAGCAGCTTCGGGAGCCGATCTGGACTAGTTTACAATGAGCAGTTCTTC
CASSFGSRSGLVYNEQFF
>.|TRBV5-1|TRBJ2-1|.
TGCGCCAGCAGCTTGGCCGCGGAGGAGTTCTTC
CASSLAAEEFF
>.|TRBV5-1|TRBJ2-7|TRBD1
TGCGCCAGCAGCTTATTTAAACAGGGGGCCGACGAGCAGTACTTC
CASSLFKQGADEQYF
>.|TRBV4-1|TRBJ1-1|.
TGCGCCAGCAGCCAAGCAAAGGGGGTCGGGAACACTGAAGCTTTCTTT
CASSQAKGVGNTEAFF
>.|TRBV5-8|TRBJ2-1|.
TGTGCCAGCAGCGCGGGACTTTACCTCAATGAGCAGTTCTTC
CASSAGLYLNEQFF
>.|TRBV19|TRBJ1-5|.
TGTGCCAGTAGGGTTACCCAGGTTGGCAATCAGCCCCAGCATTTT
CASRVTQVGNQPQHF
>.|TRBV6-5|TRBJ2-7|.
TGTGCCAGCAGCCAGGCGGGGTCCGAGCAGTACTTC
CASSQAGSEQYF
>once|TRBV6-1|TRBJ2-1|TRBD2
TGTGCCAGCAGTGATTATCCTCCGGGAGGGCAGTTCTTC
CASSDYPPGGQFF